Detailed here is one T cell receptor beta chain. Its specificity is unknown. Germline loops: CDR1 MDHEN, CDR2 SYDVKM. The trim removed 4 bases at V and 3 bases at J, leaving 7 bases unmatched. The CDR3 covers 15 residues. Method: immunoSEQ multiplex PCR; TCRdb's copy keeps in-frame clones and lacks some. The sample lists 200,000 or so clones; more than 75% were seen once. This record comes from a study of cytomegalovirus exposure and HLA in healthy donors. Turning to the study itself: The platform used for the approximately 120 validation repertoires matched that of the roughly 700 first-cohort repertoires, a later analysis reported.

Broader study findings: It was reportedly the case that the classifier diagnosed cytomegalovirus status with high specificity and sensitivity. Among TCR sequences, most were rare, though some public TCRs appeared in many donors.

These donors were members of the approximately 110-subject validation cohort, a group separate from the roughly 670-subject first cohort. The genes are TRBV28 and TRBJ2-7, with 9 bases that match TRBD1. This clonotype originated in a man aged 18 to 29 in good health and CMV-seropositive. The sequenced sample consisted of PBMCs. CDR3 DNA sequence: TGTGCCAGCAGTTACAGGGGGCCAACAGACTACGAGCAGTACTTC. Residues: CASSYRGPTDYEQYF.